Presented here are 17 T cell receptor beta chains from one specimen sequenced in a study of CD8 T cells in Susac syndrome. The authors reverse transcribed 0.5 to 1 ug RNA with random hexamers. TCRdb processed the immunoSEQ multiplex PCR reads anew with MiXCR; each CDR3 protein has one entry. The data hold 100,000 or so distinct CDR3 sequences, with about 93% observed a single time. The sample taken for sequencing was CD4+ T cells from PBMCs. These receptors were obtained from a human donor in good health.

The rearrangement links TRBV10-3 to TRBJ1-2, with 9 positions matching TRBD1. J lost 3 bases, V lost 6 bases, and 5 bases had no gene match. Germline V CDR1 and CDR2: ENHRY, SYGVKD. The CDR3 is 14 residues long. The DNA for the CDR3 is TGTGCCATCAGCCGGACAGGGGTGGACTATGGCTACACCTTC. It translates to CAISRTGVDYGYTF.

This sequence joins TRBV27 and TRBJ1-1, with D possibly TRBD1 on 5 matching bases. Germline-derived CDR1 and CDR2 are MNHEY and SMNVEV (reference sequence). The V end lost 5 bases, the J end lost 6 bases, and 25 bases lay between the germline ends. The CDR3 contains 17 residues. CDR3 DNA sequence: TGTGCCAGCAGTCCAAGGTTCGTTGGGCCCATGGGGGCTGAAGCTTTCTTT. This codes for CASSPRFVGPMGAEAFF.

The table lists this clonotype with a few counts. The J gene is TRBJ2-7, the V gene TRBV4-1; D gene uncertain. V was clipped by 1 base and J by 5 bases, with 15 bases between them. Per germline, CDR1 MGHRA and CDR2 YSYEKL. This CDR3 contains 15 residues. CDR3 residues: CASSQGGRSSDEQYF. In DNA, the CDR3 is TGCGCCAGCAGCCAAGGAGGCAGAAGTTCCGACGAGCAGTACTTC.

V and J are TRBV28 and TRBJ2-7; TRBD2 aligns across 7 bases. With 5 bases clipped from V and 8 bases from J, the junction kept 9 bases outside the gene matches. Looked up from germline, CDR1 is MDHEN and CDR2 is SYDVKM. The CDR3 is made up of 13 amino acids. Here the CDR3 reads CASSPGGGFKQYF. The CDR3 DNA reads as TGTGCCAGCAGTCCTGGGGGGGGGTTCAAGCAGTACTTC.

The J gene is TRBJ2-7, the V gene TRBV14; TRBD1 matches at 9 bases. The CDR3 is made up of 14 amino acids. Germline V gene data show CDR1 as SGHDN and CDR2 as FVKESK. V gave up 4 bases and J gave up 5 bases; unmatched junction bases: 6. The CDR3, as DNA: TGTGCCAGCAGCCGCCGGGACAGGGTCGACGAGCAGTACTTC. Protein sequence: CASSRRDRVDEQYF.

This chain links TRBV7-3 with TRBJ1-3, with unresolved D. Trimming shortened V by 4 bases and J by 2 bases, and 12 bases separated the two germline ends. CDR3 length: 15 amino acids. Germline V gene data show CDR1 as SGHTA and CDR2 as FQGTGA. The CDR3 here is CASSSPSSPGNTIYF. CDR3 in DNA: TGTGCCAGCAGCTCCCCTTCATCCCCTGGAAACACCATATATTTT.

This chain uses TRBV7-3 with TRBJ2-3; D might be TRBD2 (7 bases). V was clipped by 2 bases and J by 8 bases, with 26 bases between them. This CDR3 comprises 18 residues. The germline V gene encodes CDR1 SGHTA and CDR2 FQGTGA. CDR3 nucleotide sequence: TGTGCCAGCAGCTTAGGGCCACCTTGGGGGGGCCAGTCCGGTACGCAGTATTTT. Residues: CASSLGPPWGGQSGTQYF.

J is TRBJ1-5 and V is TRBV19, with D unresolved. Germline-derived CDR1 and CDR2 are LNHDA and SQIVND (reference sequence). This CDR3 spans 16 amino acids. Between the trimmed V and J ends, which lost 5 bases and 0 bases, there was a span of 14 bases. The CDR3 region is CASSPRAATSNQPQHF. CDR3 DNA: TGTGCCAGTAGTCCCCGGGCGGCTACTAGCAATCAGCCCCAGCATTTT.

The V gene is TRBV20-1, the J gene TRBJ1-2; D may be TRBD1 (5 bases). With 2 bases removed from V and 4 bases from J, the gap between germline ends came to 17 bases. CDR1 DFQATT and CDR2 SNEGSKA come from the germline V gene (reference sequence). The length of the CDR3 is 15 residues. The CDR3 coding sequence is TGCAGTGCTAGAAACGGACGGGGGGAATTCTATGGCTACACCTTC. Translated, it gives CSARNGRGEFYGYTF.

The chain couples TRBV3-1 to TRBJ2-3, with D tentatively TRBD1 or TRBD2 (7 bases each). V dropped 0 bases and J dropped 4 bases, with 23 bases sitting between them. The CDR3 is 19 amino acids. Looked up from germline, CDR1 is LGHDT and CDR2 is YNNKEL (reference sequence). The CDR3 DNA follows: TGTGCCAGCAGCCAAGACCTGGCAGGGGGGGGCCGATTCCCAGATACGCAGTATTTT. This gives the protein CASSQDLAGGGRFPDTQYF.

This chain joins TRBV5-4 and TRBJ1-2; the D gene is possibly TRBD1 (5 bases). Trimming shortened V by 1 base and J by 12 bases, and 16 bases separated the two germline ends. Germline V gives CDR1 SGHNT, CDR2 YYREEE (reference sequence). There are 13 residues in the CDR3. This chain's CDR3 is CASSLTPQGKHTF. The CDR3 coding sequence is TGTGCCAGCAGCTTGACTCCCCAGGGAAAACACACCTTC.

This clonotype was recorded once. The chain carries TRBV18 and TRBJ2-5, with 8 bases lining up with TRBD1. CDR1 and CDR2 from the germline V gene are KGHSH and LQKENI. The trim removed 3 bases at V and 4 bases at J, leaving 4 bases unmatched. This CDR3 is 14 amino acids long. The CDR3 region is CASSPSTGAETQYF. The CDR3 nucleotides are TGTGCCAGCTCACCGTCGACAGGGGCAGAGACCCAGTACTTC.

This clonotype was counted once. The V call is TRBV6-2 or TRBV6-3, the J call TRBJ2-7; D is undetermined. The CDR3 is made up of 16 amino acids. CDR1 MNHEY and CDR2 SVGEGT come from the germline V gene. V lost 4 bases and J 0 bases, leaving 16 bases between the germline ends. The chain's CDR3 is CASSSMYSAISYEQYF. DNA for the CDR3: TGTGCCAGCAGTTCCATGTACAGCGCTATCTCCTACGAGCAGTACTTC.

The chain has TRBV20-1 and TRBJ2-7; D ambiguous. CDR1 and CDR2 (germline): DFQATT, SNEGSKA (reference sequence). V shed 3 bases and J shed 5 bases, with 5 bases lying between them. The CDR3 totals 10 residues. Here the CDR3 reads CSARVHEQYF. The CDR3 nucleotides are TGCAGTGCTAGGGTACACGAGCAGTACTTC.

DNA of the CDR3: TGTGCCAGCAGCCAAGCCCCGACAGGGAGCTCCTACGAGCAGTACTTC. Its translation is CASSQAPTGSSYEQYF. This chain joins TRBV3-1 and TRBJ2-7; 7 nucleotides line up with TRBD1. J lost 0 bases, V lost 1 base, and 6 bases had no gene match. This CDR3 is built from 16 residues. CDR1 and CDR2 (germline): LGHDT, YNNKEL (reference sequence).

This clonotype was recorded once. The gene calls are TRBV7-2 and TRBJ2-5; 10 bases fit TRBD2. Germline V gives CDR1 SGHTA, CDR2 FQGNSA. J lost 2 bases, V lost 0 bases, and 6 bases had no gene match. CDR3 length: 17 residues. CDR3 protein: CASSLALAGAIQETQYF. CDR3 nucleotides: TGTGCCAGCAGCTTAGCTCTAGCGGGGGCGATACAAGAGACCCAGTACTTC. Full variable domain (missing parts from reference TRBV7-2 and TRBJ2-5): GAGVSQSPSNKVTEKGKDVELRCDPISGHTALYWYRQSLGQGLEFLIYFQGNSAPDKSGLPSDRFSAERTGGSVSTLTIQRTQQEDSAVYLCASSLALAGAIQETQYFGPGTRLLVL.

The chain carries TRBV7-2 and TRBJ2-3; no firm D call. Trimming removed 3 bases at V and 4 bases at J, with 14 bases between. The CDR3 is made up of 15 amino acids. Germline V gene sequence: CDR1 SGHTA, CDR2 FQGNSA. The chain's CDR3 is CASSLIGIGPDTQYF. As DNA, the CDR3 is TGTGCCAGCAGCTTGATAGGGATTGGTCCAGATACGCAGTATTTT.